Shown below are 32 T cell receptor beta chains from a single sample sequenced in a study of shared clonotypes between healthy human individuals (dated by TCRdb to 2018 to 2021). CD8 naive samples consisted of CD45RO-negative cells that were positively selected for CCR7, yielding a CD45RA+CCR7+ population without TemRA cells. Preparation of the library involved the immunoSEQ multiplex PCR assay. The table was pulled from immuneACCESS by TCRdb, which kept in-frame rearrangements only. Such tables lose some clones; where checked, under half of the loss comes from unresolved V genes, and the rest has no known cause. For this sample the table gives 800,000 to 950,000 clones, of which just over 95% were detected only once. 0.2% to 0.25% of the sample lies in the top ten. The material sequenced was naive CD8+ T cells sorted from blood. Read against the paper, the sample's cell subset or site label means: CD45RA+CCR7+. The source is a man aged 30 to 39 in good health.

This chain connects TRBV7-2 to TRBJ2-5; D perhaps matches TRBD2 (6 bases). Matching the DNA end better, TRBJ2-7 makes the J call doubtful. Germline V gene sequence: CDR1 SGHTA, CDR2 FQGNSA. This CDR3 has 17 amino acids. CDR3 sequence: CASSLSLGTFSSYEQYF. The CDR3 DNA is TGTGCCAGCAGCTTATCTCTCGGGACTTTCAGCTCCTACGAGCAGTACTTC.

In its sample, this clone was seen once. The V and J genes are TRBV10-3 and TRBJ2-7; 9 bases match TRBD1. With V trimmed by 3 bases and J by 4 bases, 7 bases remained unmatched. The CDR3 extends over 15 amino acids. The germline gives CDR1 ENHRY, CDR2 SYGVKD. CDR3 in DNA: TGTGCCATCAGTGATGTACAGGGGGCTATGTACGAGCAGTACTTC. This gives the protein CAISDVQGAMYEQYF.

The genes are TRBV29-1 and TRBJ2-1; 10 bases are a match to TRBD2. Trimming at V came to 4 bases and at J to 4 bases, leaving 4 bases not matched to a gene. Germline assignment: CDR1 SQVTM and CDR2 ANQGSEA. The CDR3 loop spans 14 amino acids. The CDR3 bases are TGCAGCGTTGTCGGGACTAGCGAGTACAATGAGCAGTTCTTC. It specifies CSVVGTSEYNEQFF.

This clone has just one count. This chain's CDR3 is CASSNHRERYNEQFF. The CDR3 region has the DNA TGTGCCAGTAGTAACCACAGGGAGCGCTACAATGAGCAGTTCTTC. The rearrangement joins TRBV19 to TRBJ2-1, with D possibly matching TRBD1 (6 bases). V was cut by 4 bases and J by 3 bases, with 13 bases left in between. Germline V CDR1 and CDR2: LNHDA, SQIVND (reference sequence). The CDR3 has 15 residues.

The V gene is TRBV28, the J gene TRBJ1-5; 9 bases align to TRBD1. The CDR3 is 14 residues long. CDR1 MDHEN and CDR2 SYDVKM come from the germline V gene. The trim removed 6 bases at V and 4 bases at J, leaving 4 bases unmatched. Here the CDR3 reads CASSWDRANQPQHF. CDR3 coding DNA: TGTGCCAGCAGCTGGGACAGGGCGAATCAGCCCCAGCATTTT.

The chain joins TRBV27 to TRBJ2-2; TRBD2 might be the D (6 bases). V was trimmed by 3 bases and J by 0 bases, leaving 14 bases between them. The V gene's germline CDR1 is MNHEY and CDR2 SMNVEV (reference sequence). The CDR3 extends over 17 amino acids. The CDR3: CASSLWAGQTNTGELFF. CDR3 DNA: TGTGCCAGCAGTTTGTGGGCGGGGCAGACGAACACCGGGGAGCTGTTTTTT.

This chain uses TRBV11-2 with TRBJ1-2; the D gene is possibly TRBD1 (5 bases). Germline V gene data show CDR1 as SGHAT and CDR2 as FQNNGV. V lost 4 bases, J lost 4 bases, and 19 bases lay in between. The CDR3 consists of 16 residues. The DNA for the CDR3 is TGTGCCAGCAGCTCGCCAGGGACGGGGGAAGCCTATGGCTACACCTTC. Protein sequence: CASSSPGTGEAYGYTF.

V and J are TRBV6-6 and TRBJ2-7, with 10 bases fitting TRBD2. Trimming at V came to 6 bases and at J to 6 bases, leaving 2 bases not matched to a gene. CDR1 and CDR2 from the germline V gene are MNHNY and SVGAGI (reference sequence). The CDR3 loop spans 12 amino acids. The CDR3 region has the DNA TGTGCCAGCAGCAGGACTAGCGGCGAGCAGTACTTC. Translating it yields CASSRTSGEQYF.

The V gene is TRBV14, the J gene TRBJ1-4; weak D call: TRBD1 (5 bases). The CDR3 runs to 16 residues. The germline CDR1 and CDR2 sequences are SGHDN and FVKESK. V was trimmed by 4 bases and J by 3 bases, leaving 15 bases between them. The CDR3 reads CASSPKPDSSNEKLFF. The CDR3 DNA reads TGTGCCAGCAGCCCTAAACCCGACAGTTCTAATGAAAAACTGTTTTTT.

As regards this clone: Additional DNA sequences in this sample encode the identical CDR3. The chain uses TRBV27 and TRBJ2-7; D unresolved. The V gene's germline CDR1 is MNHEY and CDR2 SMNVEV (reference sequence). The CDR3 covers 13 residues. Between the trimmed V and J ends, which lost 0 bases and 4 bases, there was a span of 7 bases. The CDR3 coding sequence is TGTGCCAGCAGTTTATCACCGGTTTACGAGCAGTACTTC. Protein product: CASSLSPVYEQYF.

On this clone itself: The sample contains more than one DNA sequence encoding this CDR3. The V and J genes are TRBV18 and TRBJ2-7, with no clear D. V gave up 0 bases and J gave up 3 bases, with 3 bases separating them. CDR1 and CDR2 from the germline V gene are KGHSH and LQKENI. The CDR3 runs to 12 residues. The CDR3 protein is CASSPPGYEQYF. The CDR3 nucleotides are TGTGCCAGCTCACCACCCGGCTACGAGCAGTACTTC.

The V call is TRBV19, the J call TRBJ2-7; TRBD1 matches at 8 bases. The CDR3 extends over 15 amino acids. Germline assignment: CDR1 LNHDA and CDR2 SQIVND (reference sequence). Germline trimming cut 3 bases from V and 0 bases from J; bases unmatched to any gene: 4. The CDR3 nucleotides read TGTGCCAGTAGTATGGGGGGACAGGCCTCCTACGAGCAGTACTTC. Its translation: CASSMGGQASYEQYF.

J is TRBJ1-1 and V is TRBV19; the D gene is possibly TRBD1 (6 bases). V was clipped by 1 base and J by 0 bases, with 24 bases between them. The CDR3 spans 20 residues. The germline V gene has CDR1 LNHDA and CDR2 SQIVND (reference sequence). CDR3 sequence (DNA): TGTGCCAGTAGTATAGTCCCGAGGGACATGGAGAGATTCATGAACACTGAAGCTTTCTTT. Its translation: CASSIVPRDMERFMNTEAFF.

This chain joins TRBV7-9 and TRBJ2-7; TRBD1 aligns across 7 bases. Per the germline V gene, CDR1 is SEHNR and CDR2 is FQNEAQ (reference sequence). This CDR3 contains 16 residues. V lost 4 bases and J lost 3; bases outside the gene matches: 12. Written as DNA, the CDR3 is TGTGCCAGCAGCTCCCCAACCAGGGGGTCCCTCTACGAGCAGTACTTC. Amino acid sequence: CASSSPTRGSLYEQYF.

Of note for this clone: At the DNA level, this CDR3 is encoded by other sequences in the same sample as well. The chain combines TRBV5-1 with TRBJ2-3, with TRBD2 identical over 7 bases. Germline V gene data show CDR1 as SGHRS and CDR2 as YFSETQ. Germline trimming cut 3 bases from V and 3 bases from J; bases unmatched to any gene: 4. This CDR3 region has 14 residues. CDR3 protein: CASSSTGGTDTQYF. The CDR3 DNA reads TGCGCCAGCAGCTCCACGGGAGGAACAGATACGCAGTATTTT.

This chain joins TRBV7-9 and TRBJ2-7, with TRBD2 matching over 12 bases. CDR1 is SEHNR and CDR2 is FQNEAQ in the germline V gene (reference sequence). The CDR3 sequence is 16 residues long. V dropped 5 bases and J dropped 0; count of bases not matched to a gene: 5. The CDR3 loop is CASSGVTSGSSYEQYF. For the CDR3, the DNA is TGTGCCAGCAGCGGGGTGACTAGCGGGAGCTCCTACGAGCAGTACTTC.

The chain is built from TRBV9 and TRBJ1-3, with 7 bases lining up with TRBD1. V was pared by 5 bases and J by 1 base, with 3 bases of the junction left unmatched. The CDR3 extends over 14 amino acids. CDR1 and CDR2 from the germline V gene are SGDLS and YYNGEE. The CDR3 region is CASSYRGSGNTIYF. CDR3 bases: TGTGCCAGCAGTTACAGGGGTTCTGGAAACACCATATATTTT.

The chain joins TRBV27 to TRBJ2-7; 9 nucleotides line up with TRBD1. Germline values: CDR1 MNHEY, CDR2 SMNVEV (reference sequence). The CDR3 runs to 15 residues. V lost 3 bases, J lost 0 bases, and 3 bases stayed unmatched. As DNA, the CDR3 is TGTGCCAGCAGTTTTCCGGGACAGGGCTCCTACGAGCAGTACTTC. Protein: CASSFPGQGSYEQYF.

J is TRBJ1-1 and V is TRBV4-1; possibly TRBD1 for D (5 bases). The germline CDR1 and CDR2 sequences are MGHRA and YSYEKL. The CDR3 has 16 residues. V lost 1 base and J lost 1, with 13 bases in between. In nucleotides, the CDR3 is TGCGCCAGCAGCCAAGCGCCCGGGGGAGCGAACACTGAAGCTTTCTTT. Its protein is CASSQAPGGANTEAFF.

The chain is built from TRBV27 and TRBJ2-1; TRBD2 matches 8 bases. The germline V gene has CDR1 MNHEY and CDR2 SMNVEV (reference sequence). This CDR3 comprises 14 residues. Losses at the gene ends were 8 bases for V and 5 bases for J; bases not matched to a gene: 8. CDR3 region: CASGGLVTDNEQFF. CDR3 sequence (DNA): TGTGCCAGCGGGGGACTAGTAACTGACAATGAGCAGTTCTTC.

The chain has TRBV6-1 and TRBJ2-1; D unresolved. Germline V CDR1 and CDR2: MNHNS, SASEGT. Trimming took off 8 bases at V and 7 bases at J, with 15 bases between the two ends. This CDR3 comprises 13 residues. In DNA, the CDR3 is TGTGCCAGCGGGATTTTCTGGGATAATGAGCAGTTCTTC. As protein: CASGIFWDNEQFF.

The chain employs TRBV13 and TRBJ2-3; 8 bases match TRBD2. CDR3 length: 17 residues. Germline V gives CDR1 PRHDT, CDR2 FYEKMQ (reference sequence). J lost 4 bases, V lost 5 bases, and 14 bases had no gene match. The CDR3 region has the DNA TGTGCCAGCAGCCCAACCCCTGGACTAGCTCACCCAGATACGCAGTATTTT. It translates to CASSPTPGLAHPDTQYF.

The V gene is TRBV7-2, the J gene TRBJ1-2; D unclear. The CDR3 contains 16 residues. Looked up from germline, CDR1 is SGHTA and CDR2 is FQGNSA. V lost 5 bases to trimming and J lost 3 bases, with 19 bases between them. The DNA of the CDR3 is TGTGCCAGCAGCCCCACCGGGCGTCAGAACTACTATGGCTACACCTTC. It yields the protein CASSPTGRQNYYGYTF.

This chain joins TRBV27 and TRBJ1-5; weak D call: TRBD1 (5 bases). CDR3 length equals 14 residues. V shed 4 bases and J shed 9 bases, with 16 bases lying between them. Germline V lookup: CDR1 MNHEY, CDR2 SMNVEV (reference sequence). DNA for the CDR3: TGTGCCAGCAGTTCACAATCACAGGTCTGGCCCCAGCATTTT. The encoded protein is CASSSQSQVWPQHF.

The DNA for the CDR3 is TGTGCCAGCAGTGTAGCGTTAGACTACGAGCAGTACTTC. Translating it yields CASSVALDYEQYF. The chain couples TRBV6-1 to TRBJ2-7; maybe TRBD2 (5 bases). The germline V gene has CDR1 MNHNS and CDR2 SASEGT. With 4 bases removed from V and 3 bases from J, the gap between germline ends came to 10 bases. The CDR3 sequence is 13 residues long.

The V call is TRBV27, the J call TRBJ1-2, with D maybe TRBD1 (6 bases). This CDR3 has 14 amino acids. Deletions cut 4 bases from V and 6 bases from J, with 15 bases between. Germline V gene data show CDR1 as MNHEY and CDR2 as SMNVEV (reference sequence). The CDR3 DNA reads as TGTGCCAGCAGTTCGGGGGACACCCGGGATGGCTACACCTTC. The encoded protein is CASSSGDTRDGYTF.

This chain uses TRBV7-9 with TRBJ1-1; perhaps TRBD1 as D (5 bases). Per germline, CDR1 SEHNR and CDR2 FQNEAQ (reference sequence). The V end was cut by 5 bases, the J end by 5 bases, with 18 bases between. The CDR3 is 15 amino acids. CDR3 bases: TGTGCCAGCAGCCTAAACGGGGCCTCGAGAACTGAAGCTTTCTTT. This sequence encodes CASSLNGASRTEAFF.

V usage is TRBV7-6 and J usage is TRBJ2-2; D remains unclear. Trimming left V 4 bases short and J 1 base short, with 7 bases between. This CDR3 has 14 residues. CDR1 is SGHVS and CDR2 is FNYEAQ in the germline V gene. The CDR3 spells CASSWAQNTGELFF. CDR3 sequence (DNA): TGTGCCAGCAGCTGGGCCCAGAACACCGGGGAGCTGTTTTTT.

The rearrangement links TRBV15 to TRBJ2-3, with D unclear. The germline CDR1 and CDR2 sequences are LNHNV and YYDKDF (reference sequence). The CDR3 totals 13 residues. V lost 0 bases, J lost 4 bases, and 5 bases lay in between. As DNA, the CDR3 is TGTGCCACCAGCAGAGATTTTGCAGATACGCAGTATTTT. It codes for CATSRDFADTQYF. The full variable domain, completed using reference TRBV15 and TRBJ2-3, is DAMVIQNPRYQVTQFGKPVTLSCSQTLNHNVMYWYQQKSSQAPKLLFHYYDKDFNNEADTPDNFQSRRPNTSFCFLDIRSPGLGDTAMYLCATSRDFADTQYFGPGTRLTVL.

The V call is TRBV6-6, the J call TRBJ2-3; D unclear. The CDR3 is made up of 14 amino acids. Trimming cost V 6 bases and J 3 bases, with 13 bases left between them. Germline CDR1 reads MNHNY; CDR2 reads SVGAGI (reference sequence). CDR3 loop: CASSLPTATDTQYF. The CDR3 nucleotides read TGTGCCAGCAGCCTCCCGACCGCGACAGATACGCAGTATTTT.

This chain uses TRBV7-9 with TRBJ2-1, with D perhaps matching TRBD1 (6 bases). The CDR3 has 13 amino acids. CDR1 is SEHNR and CDR2 is FQNEAQ in the germline V gene (reference sequence). V lost 5 bases and J lost 10, with 15 bases in between. CDR3: CASSIDRSWEQFF. The CDR3 DNA follows: TGTGCCAGCAGCATTGACAGGTCGTGGGAGCAGTTCTTC. Drawing the rest from reference TRBV7-9 and TRBJ2-1, the complete variable domain is DTGVSQNPRHKITKRGQNVTFRCDPISEHNRLYWYRQTLGQGPEFLTYFQNEAQLEKSRLLSDRFSAERPKGSFSTLEIQRTEQGDSAMYLCASSIDRSWEQFFGPGTRLTVL.

The rearrangement uses TRBV2 and TRBJ1-2; D may be TRBD1 (5 bases). Germline CDR1 and CDR2: SNHLY and FYNNEI. The V gene lost 6 bases and the J gene lost 6 bases, with 11 bases spanning the gap. The CDR3 has 12 amino acids. This chain's CDR3 is CASRVEGDGYTF. DNA of the CDR3: TGTGCCAGCAGGGTGGAAGGGGATGGCTACACCTTC.